The 10 T cell receptor beta chains reported below all come from one sample, sequenced in a study of cytomegalovirus exposure and HLA in healthy donors. PCR employed 60 Vbeta and 13 Jbeta primers. TCRdb keeps only in-frame clones here, not all; method: immunoSEQ multiplex PCR. The table for this sample gives some 110,000 clones. Sequences were obtained from PBMCs. The receptors stem from a man in his forties or fifties in good health and CMV-seronegative.

The V gene is TRBV28, the J gene TRBJ2-5, with a weak D call TRBD1 (6 bases). Trimming stripped 5 bases from V and 5 bases from J, with 9 bases between. CDR3 length equals 12 residues. Germline-derived CDR1 and CDR2 are MDHEN and SYDVKM. The CDR3 coding sequence is TGTGCCAGCAGTAGGGGGACGGAGACCCAGTACTTC. It is translated as CASSRGTETQYF.

V gene TRBV7-8 combines with J gene TRBJ1-1; 9 bases fit TRBD1. The CDR3 runs to 15 residues. V shed 6 bases and J 1 base; nucleotides not matched to a gene: 6. Germline values: CDR1 SGHVS, CDR2 FQNEAQ. This chain's CDR3 is CASRPGQGPNTEAFF. The CDR3 DNA sequence: TGTGCCAGCAGACCGGGACAGGGACCGAACACTGAAGCTTTCTTT. The full variable domain, rest sourced from reference TRBV7-8 and TRBJ1-1, is GAGVSQSPRYKVAKRGQDVALRCDPISGHVSLFWYQQALGQGPEFLTYFQNEAQLDKSGLPSDRFFAERPEGSVSTLKIQRTQQEDSAVYLCASRPGQGPNTEAFFGQGTRLTVV.

The chain uses TRBV6-5 and TRBJ1-1; 7 bases are a match to TRBD1. The CDR3 is 16 residues long. Germline values: CDR1 MNHEY, CDR2 SVGAGI. The V and J ends lost 0 bases and 6 bases, in that order; junction bases with no gene match: 10. This chain's CDR3 is CASSYSGQPQKAEAFF. The CDR3 coding sequence is TGTGCCAGCAGTTACTCGGGACAGCCGCAAAAGGCTGAAGCTTTCTTT.

The genes are TRBV20-1 and TRBJ1-5, with unresolved D. Germline-derived CDR1 and CDR2 are DFQATT and SNEGSKA (reference sequence). V was pared by 1 base and J by 11 bases, with 9 bases between. CDR3 length equals 11 residues. This chain's CDR3 is CSARARMAQHF. The CDR3 region has the DNA TGCAGTGCTAGAGCCAGGATGGCCCAGCATTTT.

The V and J genes are TRBV29-1 and TRBJ2-1; D is unresolved. Per the germline V gene, CDR1 is SQVTM and CDR2 is ANQGSEA. The CDR3 spans 13 residues. The V end was cut by 6 bases, the J end by 6 bases, with 15 bases between. The CDR3 is CSVPPRRSNEQFF. In DNA form, the CDR3 reads TGCAGCGTCCCTCCCCGTCGGTCCAATGAGCAGTTCTTC.

The chain is built from TRBV11-3 and TRBJ2-2; D gene uncertain. This CDR3 has 14 amino acids. Between the trimmed V and J ends, which lost 7 bases and 5 bases, there was a span of 14 bases. CDR1 is SGHNT, CDR2 YENEEA, per germline. CDR3 region: CASTLQPGTGELFF. The DNA for the CDR3 is TGTGCCAGCACCCTCCAGCCGGGTACCGGGGAGCTGTTTTTT.

The gene calls are TRBV25-1 and TRBJ2-1; the D gene is possibly TRBD2 (5 bases). Germline V lookup: CDR1 MGHDK, CDR2 SYGVNS. This CDR3 region has 15 residues. V was cut by 1 base and J by 4 bases, with 11 bases left in between. This chain's CDR3 is CASSELEVSYNEQFF. For the CDR3, the DNA is TGTGCCAGCAGTGAATTGGAGGTCTCTTACAATGAGCAGTTCTTC.

This chain uses TRBV7-6 with TRBJ2-7; 11 bases align to TRBD2. The ends lost 6 bases at V and 3 bases at J; junction bases unmatched: 7. This CDR3 contains 15 residues. From germline, CDR1 is SGHVS and CDR2 FNYEAQ. CDR3 bases: TGTGCCAGCAGTCCTACTAGCGGGAGTGTCTACGAGCAGTACTTC. Amino acid sequence: CASSPTSGSVYEQYF.

The chain joins TRBV7-9 to TRBJ1-4, with 8 positions matching TRBD1. Germline values: CDR1 SEHNR, CDR2 FQNEAQ (reference sequence). Unmatched junction bases numbered 6, after V lost 3 bases and J lost 3 bases. This CDR3 contains 16 residues. CDR3 DNA sequence: TGTGCCAGCAGCTTTGACAGGGGCATAGCTAATGAAAAACTGTTTTTT. Encoded protein: CASSFDRGIANEKLFF.

The chain combines TRBV7-2 with TRBJ2-3; 7 bases agree with TRBD2. The CDR3 is 16 amino acids. V gave up 5 bases and J gave up 0 bases; unmatched junction bases: 8. The V gene's germline CDR1 is SGHTA and CDR2 FQGNSA. CDR3 in DNA: TGTGCCAGCAGCCGAACCGGGAGGACTAGCACAGATACGCAGTATTTT. Its translation: CASSRTGRTSTDTQYF.